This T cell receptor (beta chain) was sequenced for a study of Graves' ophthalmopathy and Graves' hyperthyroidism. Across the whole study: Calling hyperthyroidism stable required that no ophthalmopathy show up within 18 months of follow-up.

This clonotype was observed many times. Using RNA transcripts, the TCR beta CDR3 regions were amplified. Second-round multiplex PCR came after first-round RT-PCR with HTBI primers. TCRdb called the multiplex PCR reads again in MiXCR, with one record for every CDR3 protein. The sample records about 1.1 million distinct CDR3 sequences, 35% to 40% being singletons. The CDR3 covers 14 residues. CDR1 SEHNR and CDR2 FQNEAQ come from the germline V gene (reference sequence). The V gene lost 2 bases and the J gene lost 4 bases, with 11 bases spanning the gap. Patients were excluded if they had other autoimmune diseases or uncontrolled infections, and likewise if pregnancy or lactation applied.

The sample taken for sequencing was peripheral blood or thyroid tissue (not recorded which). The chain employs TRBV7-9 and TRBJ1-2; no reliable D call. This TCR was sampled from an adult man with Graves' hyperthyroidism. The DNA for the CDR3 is TGTGCCAGCAGCTTACCGGGCATTTTCTATGGCTACACCTTC. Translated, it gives CASSLPGIFYGYTF. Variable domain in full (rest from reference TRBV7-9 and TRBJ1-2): DTGVSQNPRHKITKRGQNVTFRCDPISEHNRLYWYRQTLGQGPEFLTYFQNEAQLEKSRLLSDRFSAERPKGSFSTLEIQRTEQGDSAMYLCASSLPGIFYGYTFGSGTRLTVV.